This T cell receptor beta chain was recorded in a study of blood T cell repertoires in COVID-19. Study-level background: There were acute and convalescent COVID-19 samples, and they came from the United States, Italy and Spain. In each case, the material was cDNA or gDNA derived from T cells, B-cell-depleted T cells, or PBMCs.

Original data processing: Scientists estimated how many nucleated cells there were by amplifying reference gene primers. Repertoires were generated with immunoSEQ multiplex PCR, while TCRdb's copy carries only in-frame clones and drops some. The DNA gave D and trimming, while V, J and clone size come from that table. The table has some 150,000 clones, around 85% seen once. V was cut by 0 bases and J by 9 bases, with 12 bases left in between. The CDR3 sequence is 14 residues long. Germline V gene data show CDR1 as LGHNA and CDR2 as YNFKEQ. A Seattle source enrolled patients during active infection and followed them longitudinally.

V gene TRBV4-2 combines with J gene TRBJ2-1; D might be TRBD2 (6 bases). The clonotype originates from a woman aged 60-75 years with COVID-19, enrolled during active disease. The specimen sequenced was peripheral blood. CDR3 region: CASSQDLGGFEQFF. The CDR3 DNA reads as TGTGCCAGCAGCCAAGATCTTGGGGGGTTTGAGCAGTTCTTC.